The 20 T cell receptor beta chains below come from one sample, sequenced in a study of shared clonotypes between healthy human individuals (TCRdb year 2020). Libraries were built with the immunoSEQ multiplex PCR assay. TCRdb's version of the immuneACCESS table is confined to in-frame rearrangements and falls short of the full clone set. An unresolved V gene accounts for under half of the shortfall where checked; the remainder is of unknown origin. In all, the sample holds under 850,000 clones, and around 70% of those were seen once. The biggest ten clones account for under 2% of the sample. The sample consisted of memory CD4+ T cells sorted from blood. The sample's cell subset or site label, decoded: CD45RA-negative fraction. The receptors derive from a woman in her 30s in good health.

The chain links TRBV7-2 to TRBJ2-2, with no clear D. CDR1 and CDR2 from the germline V gene are SGHTA and FQGNSA. The CDR3 covers 15 residues. The ends were cut back, 5 bases at V and 7 bases at J, with 17 bases in the middle. The CDR3 loop is CASSPNLPEHGELFF. The CDR3 nucleotides read TGTGCCAGCAGCCCTAACCTCCCAGAGCACGGGGAGCTGTTTTTT.

The chain employs TRBV28 and TRBJ1-2; D possibly corresponds to TRBD1 (5 bases). The germline CDR1 and CDR2 sequences are MDHEN and SYDVKM. The V end lost 3 bases, the J end lost 6 bases, and 17 bases lay between the germline ends. This CDR3 has 15 residues. The chain's CDR3 is CASSLGQGLLDGYTF. The CDR3 DNA reads as TGTGCCAGCAGTTTGGGCCAGGGACTGCTCGATGGCTACACCTTC.

The chain is built from TRBV4-1 and TRBJ2-1; the match to TRBD2 covers 8 bases. Germline V gene sequence: CDR1 MGHRA, CDR2 YSYEKL. The length of the CDR3 is 15 residues. Germline trimming cut 4 bases from V and 8 bases from J; bases unmatched to any gene: 10. The CDR3 coding sequence is TGCGCCAGCAGCCTAAACCCCGGGAGGGCCGATGAGCAGTTCTTC. It is translated as CASSLNPGRADEQFF.

This clone was found a few times. J is TRBJ2-1 and V is TRBV4-2, with 9 positions matching TRBD2. Germline V gene sequence: CDR1 LGHNA, CDR2 YNFKEQ. The trim removed 0 bases at V and 3 bases at J, leaving 3 bases unmatched. This CDR3 spans 16 amino acids. CDR3 DNA sequence: TGTGCCAGCAGCCAAGACTCAGCGGGAGGCTACAATGAGCAGTTCTTC. Its translation: CASSQDSAGGYNEQFF.

This sequence joins TRBV19 and TRBJ1-5, with D unresolved. The ends were cut back, 4 bases at V and 3 bases at J, with 4 bases in the middle. Germline V gives CDR1 LNHDA, CDR2 SQIVND (reference sequence). The CDR3 has 12 amino acids. The CDR3 DNA reads as TGTGCCAGTAGTAACCCCAATCAGCCCCAGCATTTT. This codes for CASSNPNQPQHF.

The V and J genes are TRBV6-5 and TRBJ1-4, with D perhaps matching TRBD1 (5 bases). This CDR3 is built from 15 residues. Trimming cost V 5 bases and J 8 bases, with 18 bases left between them. CDR1 MNHEY and CDR2 SVGAGI come from the germline V gene. The chain's CDR3 is CASSRGALVIEKLFF. CDR3 coding DNA: TGTGCCAGCAGTCGCGGGGCCCTTGTTATAGAAAAACTGTTTTTT.

The V gene is TRBV11-3, the J gene TRBJ2-3; no definite D call. Per the germline V gene, CDR1 is SGHNT and CDR2 is YENEEA. V was pared by 1 base and J by 1 base, with 12 bases between. The CDR3 runs to 16 residues. The CDR3 sequence is CASSLASTPGTDTQYF. CDR3 DNA sequence: TGTGCCAGCAGCTTAGCGAGCACCCCGGGCACAGATACGCAGTATTTT. The full variable domain, completed using reference TRBV11-3 and TRBJ2-3, is EAGVVQSPRYKIIEKKQPVAFWCNPISGHNTLYWYLQNLGQGPELLIRYENEEAVDDSQLPKDRFSAERLKGVDSTLKIQPAELGDSAVYLCASSLASTPGTDTQYFGPGTRLTVL.

The DNA of the CDR3 is TGCAGTGCGGGGGGACAGCCTTCTACCTTC. Its protein product is CSAGGQPSTF. The V and J genes are TRBV20-1 and TRBJ1-2; TRBD1 matches at 7 bases. Losses at the gene ends were 6 bases for V and 14 bases for J; bases not matched to a gene: 9. Looked up from germline, CDR1 is DFQATT and CDR2 is SNEGSKA (reference sequence). The CDR3 is 10 residues long.

This chain connects TRBV18 to TRBJ2-6; 10 bases line up with TRBD1. The V gene end was trimmed by 6 bases and the J gene end by 1 base; junction bases not matched to a gene: 6. This CDR3 is built from 17 residues. Germline V gene sequence: CDR1 KGHSH, CDR2 LQKENI. In DNA form, the CDR3 reads TGTGCCAGCTCCTCAAGGACAGGGGGATCTGGGGCCAACGTCCTGACTTTC. Amino acids: CASSSRTGGSGANVLTF.

This clone has a handful of counts. The J gene is TRBJ2-1, the V gene TRBV29-1; D might be TRBD2 (5 bases). CDR1 is SQVTM, CDR2 ANQGSEA, per germline. This CDR3 is 12 amino acids long. The ends were cut back, 6 bases at V and 6 bases at J, with 12 bases in the middle. CDR3 in amino acids: CSVFRTVNEQFF. CDR3 nucleotide sequence: TGCAGCGTCTTCAGGACTGTCAATGAGCAGTTCTTC.

About this clone: Given a much more abundant clone one base away, this may be a read error. The chain couples TRBV5-5 to TRBJ1-1; D not certain. There are 13 residues in the CDR3. The germline gives CDR1 SGHKS, CDR2 YYEKEE (reference sequence). With 2 bases removed from V and 1 base from J, the gap between germline ends came to 6 bases. Here the CDR3 DNA reads TGTGCCAGCAGCTTAGCGGGGAACACTGAAGCTTTCTTT. The encoded protein is CASSLAGNTEAFF.

The rearrangement links TRBV18 to TRBJ2-1; 8 bases line up with TRBD2. With 5 bases clipped from V and 8 bases from J, the junction kept 11 bases outside the gene matches. CDR3 length: 15 amino acids. From germline, CDR1 is KGHSH and CDR2 LQKENI. This CDR3 reads CASSSTSGLGDEQFF. For the CDR3, the DNA is TGTGCCAGCTCATCTACTAGCGGTCTGGGCGATGAGCAGTTCTTC.

This clone came up once. This chain connects TRBV7-2 to TRBJ1-1, with 8 bases lining up with TRBD1. The CDR3 extends over 15 amino acids. Trimming took 3 bases from V and 6 from J; bases not matched to a gene: 9. Germline V gives CDR1 SGHTA, CDR2 FQGNSA. CDR3 in amino acids: CASSLIPGQEAEAFF. The CDR3 bases are TGTGCCAGCAGCTTGATACCGGGACAGGAGGCTGAAGCTTTCTTT.

The chain is built from TRBV6-6 and TRBJ1-1, with TRBD1 matching 8 bases. Per the germline V gene, CDR1 is MNHNY and CDR2 is SVGAGI (reference sequence). The ends lost 7 bases at V and 6 bases at J; junction bases unmatched: 16. The CDR3 is made up of 16 amino acids. The CDR3 coding sequence is TGTGCCAGCAACTCCCTCGGAGCAGGGGGCAGCTCTGAAGCTTTCTTT. As protein: CASNSLGAGGSSEAFF.

This chain connects TRBV6-1 to TRBJ1-2, with 10 positions matching TRBD1. Germline CDR1 MNHNS, CDR2 SASEGT. CDR3 length equals 13 residues. Unmatched junction bases numbered 4, after V lost 6 bases and J lost 6 bases. CDR3: CASSLGTGDGYTF. The CDR3 DNA is TGTGCCAGCAGCCTCGGGACAGGGGATGGCTACACCTTC.

The chain uses TRBV2 and TRBJ2-5, with 9 positions matching TRBD1. V shed 7 bases and J 5 bases; nucleotides not matched to a gene: 11. In germline, CDR1 is SNHLY, CDR2 FYNNEI. This CDR3 has 15 residues. CDR3 DNA sequence: TGTGCCAGCACGCACGAACAGGGGGCCGCGGAGACCCAGTACTTC. Amino acids: CASTHEQGAAETQYF. Using reference TRBV2 and TRBJ2-5 for the parts outside the CDR3, the full variable domain is EPEVTQTPSHQVTQMGQEVILRCVPISNHLYFYWYRQILGQKVEFLVSFYNNEISEKSEIFDDQFSVERPDGSNFTLKIRSTKLEDSAMYFCASTHEQGAAETQYFGPGTRLLVL.

The chain has TRBV5-4 and TRBJ2-3, with a weak D call TRBD2 (5 bases). Trimming pared 0 bases from V and 3 bases from J, leaving 8 bases between. CDR1 SGHNT and CDR2 YYREEE come from the germline V gene (reference sequence). This CDR3 is 14 amino acids long. CDR3 DNA sequence: TGTGCCAGCAGCTTGGACCAGCGGACAGATACGCAGTATTTT. Translation: CASSLDQRTDTQYF.

The chain recombines TRBV28 with TRBJ2-2; tentative D call: TRBD2 (8 bases). The CDR3 runs 19 residues. Germline V CDR1 and CDR2: MDHEN, SYDVKM. Between the trimmed V and J ends, which lost 4 bases and 4 bases, there was a span of 25 bases. CDR3: CASSSAGLGGGGGTGELFF. DNA of the CDR3: TGTGCCAGCAGTTCCGCGGGACTAGGAGGGGGCGGGGGCACCGGGGAGCTGTTTTTT.

The chain joins TRBV30 to TRBJ2-5; the match to TRBD2 covers 8 bases. Germline loops: CDR1 GTSNPN, CDR2 SVGIG (reference sequence). Unmatched junction bases numbered 10, after V lost 2 bases and J lost 14 bases. The CDR3 covers 12 residues. CDR3 in DNA: TGTGCCTGGAGTCAGGGTTGGACTAGCTACTACTTC. Translation gives CAWSQGWTSYYF.

V usage is TRBV7-2 and J usage is TRBJ2-2, with 7 bases identical to TRBD2. The ends lost 5 bases at V and 4 bases at J; junction bases unmatched: 7. From germline, CDR1 is SGHTA and CDR2 FQGNSA. The CDR3 is 15 residues long. CDR3 amino acids: CASSPKTSTTGELFF. The CDR3 DNA follows: TGTGCCAGCAGCCCCAAGACTAGCACCACCGGGGAGCTGTTTTTT.